This T cell receptor beta chain came from a study of blood T cells in healthy people across ages. Findings and caveats of the study: Greater diversity and more naive CD4+ cells were seen in long-lived donors than in aged donors.

Details on this clonotype: Its antigen is unidentified.

Together with a sample-barcoded 5' primer, a J-beta primer mix was included in a second PCR lasting roughly 7 to 11 cycles. TCRdb redid the calling of the 5' RACE reads with MiXCR, one entry per CDR3 protein. The sample consists of 450,000 to 700,000 distinct CDR3 sequences, roughly a quarter of them appearing once. Germline lookup yields CDR1 SGHRS and CDR2 YFSETQ. Losses at the gene ends were 5 bases for V and 0 bases for J; bases not matched to a gene: 3. The CDR3 has 15 residues. The rearrangement joins TRBV5-1 to TRBJ2-5; 11 nucleotides match TRBD2. The receptor was derived from an older woman in good health. Sequencing was carried out using blood. DNA of the CDR3: TGCGCCAGCAGGAGGACTAGCGGGTACCAAGAGACCCAGTACTTC. This translates into CASRRTSGYQETQYF. Drawing the rest from reference TRBV5-1 and TRBJ2-5, the complete variable domain is KAGVTQTPRYLIKTRGQQVTLSCSPISGHRSVSWYQQTPGQGLQFLFEYFSETQRNKGNFPGRFSGRQFSNSRSEMNVSTLELGDSALYLCASRRTSGYQETQYFGPGTRLLVL.